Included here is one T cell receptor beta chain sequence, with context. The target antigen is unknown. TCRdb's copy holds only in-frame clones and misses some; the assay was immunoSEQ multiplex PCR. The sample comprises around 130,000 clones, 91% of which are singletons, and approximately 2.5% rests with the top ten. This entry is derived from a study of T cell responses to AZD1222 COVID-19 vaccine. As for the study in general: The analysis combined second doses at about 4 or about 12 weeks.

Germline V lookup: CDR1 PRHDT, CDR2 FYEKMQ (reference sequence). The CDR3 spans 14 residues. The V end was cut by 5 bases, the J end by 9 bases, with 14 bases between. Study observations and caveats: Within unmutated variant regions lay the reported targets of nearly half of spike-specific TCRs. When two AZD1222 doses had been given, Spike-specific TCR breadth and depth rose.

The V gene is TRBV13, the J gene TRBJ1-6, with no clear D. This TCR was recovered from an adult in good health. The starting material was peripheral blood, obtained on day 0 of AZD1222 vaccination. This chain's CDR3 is CASSIDGEGSPLHF. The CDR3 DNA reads TGTGCCAGCAGCATTGACGGGGAGGGTTCACCCCTCCACTTT.